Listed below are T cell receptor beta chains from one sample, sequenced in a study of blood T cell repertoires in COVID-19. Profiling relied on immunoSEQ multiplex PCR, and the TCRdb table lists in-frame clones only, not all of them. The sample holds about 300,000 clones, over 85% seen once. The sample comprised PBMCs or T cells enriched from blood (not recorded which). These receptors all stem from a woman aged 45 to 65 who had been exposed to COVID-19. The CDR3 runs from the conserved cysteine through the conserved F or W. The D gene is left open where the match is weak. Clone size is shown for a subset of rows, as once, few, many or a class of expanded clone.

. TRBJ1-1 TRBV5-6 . TGTGCCAGCAGCTTGGCGGGGTACCTGAACACTGAAGCTTTCTTT CASSLAGYLNTEAFF
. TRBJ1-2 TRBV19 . TGTGCCAGTAGTATAGATACGGGGGTACGAGAGTATGCCAACTATGGCTACACCTTC CASSIDTGVREYANYGYTF
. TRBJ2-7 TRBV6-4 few TGTGCCAGCAGTGACTCCCCAGGGCACGTCATATACGAGCAGTACTTC CASSDSPGHVIYEQYF
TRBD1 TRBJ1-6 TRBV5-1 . TGCGCCAGCAGCCTGGGACAGACTAATTCACCCCTCCACTTT CASSLGQTNSPLHF
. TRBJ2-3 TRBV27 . TGTGCCAGCAGTCCTAGGGGGGATACGCAGTATTTT CASSPRGDTQYF
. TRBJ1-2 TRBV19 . TGTGCCAGTAAAGATCAGGGGACAAACTATGGCTACACCTTC CASKDQGTNYGYTF
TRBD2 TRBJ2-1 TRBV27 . TGTGCCAGCAGTTTCAGCGGGGGGTTCACCTACAATGAGCAGTTCTTC CASSFSGGFTYNEQFF
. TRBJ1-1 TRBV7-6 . TGTGCCAGCAGCTTAGGCGGGGTATTCACTGAAGCTTTCTTT CASSLGGVFTEAFF
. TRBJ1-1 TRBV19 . TGTGCCAGTAGTCTAGGACAAACTTTGAACACTGAAGCTTTCTTT CASSLGQTLNTEAFF
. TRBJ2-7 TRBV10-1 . TGCGCCAGCAGGGACACCTACGAGCAGTACTTC CASRDTYEQYF
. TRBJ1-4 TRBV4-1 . TGCGCCAGCAGCCCCCCCCAGGGTGTGAGTGAAAAACTGTTTTTT CASSPPQGVSEKLFF
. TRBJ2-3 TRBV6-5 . TGTGCCAGCAAAGCAGGCGTCCACACAGATACGCAGTATTTT CASKAGVHTDTQYF
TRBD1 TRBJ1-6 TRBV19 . TGTGCCAGTAGTGTCGACAGGGGTAGGAATTCACCCCTCCACTTT CASSVDRGRNSPLHF
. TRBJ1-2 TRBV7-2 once TGTGCCAGCAGCTTAGAAAGGGGCCCGGAAGGCTACACCTTC CASSLERGPEGYTF
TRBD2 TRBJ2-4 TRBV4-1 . TGCGCCAGCAGCCAAGAAGGGGTAGCGGGGGCCTTTCAGTACTTC CASSQEGVAGAFQYF
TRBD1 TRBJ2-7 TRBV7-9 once TGTGCCAGCAGCCCCGACAGGGCGGCCTACGAGCAGTACTTC CASSPDRAAYEQYF
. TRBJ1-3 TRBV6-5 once TGTGCCAGCAGAGACGACCAGGGTTTCGGAAACACCATATATTTT CASRDDQGFGNTIYF
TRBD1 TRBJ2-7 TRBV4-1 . TGCGCCAGCAGCCAAGATTTCCGTGGGACAGGCCACGAGCAGTACTTC CASSQDFRGTGHEQYF
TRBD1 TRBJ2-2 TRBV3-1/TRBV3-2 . TGTGCCAGCAGCCGCCGGACAGGGGTTAGGACCGGGGAGCTGTTTTTT CASSRRTGVRTGELFF
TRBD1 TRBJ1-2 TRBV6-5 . TGTGCCAGCAGACAGGGGTCGGACTATGGCTACACCTTC CASRQGSDYGYTF
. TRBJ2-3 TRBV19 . TGTGCCAGTAGTCGACCAGGGCCTAGGACAGATACGCAGTATTTT CASSRPGPRTDTQYF
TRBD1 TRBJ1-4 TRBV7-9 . TGTGCCAGCAGCGACGACAGGGGAGCAACTAATGAAAAACTGTTTTTT CASSDDRGATNEKLFF
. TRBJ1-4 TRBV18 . TGTGCCAGCTCACCCGACAGGATTAATGAAAAACTGTTTTTT CASSPDRINEKLFF
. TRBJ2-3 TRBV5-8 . TGTGCCAGCAGCCGCAACGTCGGGGGTAGCACAGATACGCAGTATTTT CASSRNVGGSTDTQYF
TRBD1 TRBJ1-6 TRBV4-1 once TGCGCCAGCAGCCAACCACTAGGGACAGTCGGGAATGCTATTTCACCCCTCCACTTT CASSQPLGTVGNAISPLHF
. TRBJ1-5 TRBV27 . TGTGCCAGCAGTTTACAGGGGAGCAATCAGCCCCAGCATTTT CASSLQGSNQPQHF
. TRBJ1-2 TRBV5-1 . TGCGCCAGCAGCGTTGACAGTATAGATGGCTACACCTTC CASSVDSIDGYTF
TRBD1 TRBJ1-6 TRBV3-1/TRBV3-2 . TGTGCCAGCAGCCGGTTAGACAGGGATAATTCACCCCTCCACTTT CASSRLDRDNSPLHF
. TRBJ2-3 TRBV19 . TGTGCCAGTAGTATAAGGGGAAGCACAGATACGCAGTATTTT CASSIRGSTDTQYF
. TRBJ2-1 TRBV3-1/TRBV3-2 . TGTGCCAGCAGCCAAGAATGGGCGGGAACCTACAATGAGCAGTTCTTC CASSQEWAGTYNEQFF
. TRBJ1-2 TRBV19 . TGTGCCAGTAGTACACGGGTGGGAGAAACGGATGGCTACACCTTC CASSTRVGETDGYTF
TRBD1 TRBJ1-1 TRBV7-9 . TGTGCCAGCAGCTTAGCGCAGGGGGTCGAAAACACTGAAGCTTTCTTT CASSLAQGVENTEAFF
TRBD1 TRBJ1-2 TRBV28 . TGTGCCAGCAGTACCCCGGGACAGGGGAGTTATGGCTACACCTTC CASSTPGQGSYGYTF
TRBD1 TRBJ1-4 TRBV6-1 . TGTGCCAGCAGTGAACGAGGTCTGGGGACAGGACGCATGCAGGATGAAAAACTGTTTTTT CASSERGLGTGRMQDEKLFF
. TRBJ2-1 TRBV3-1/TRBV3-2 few TGTGCCAGCAGCCAGACGGGTGAGCAGTTCTTC CASSQTGEQFF
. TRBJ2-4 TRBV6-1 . TGTGCCAGCAGTGAACGCGTGGCGGTATCCAAAAACATTCAGTACTTC CASSERVAVSKNIQYF
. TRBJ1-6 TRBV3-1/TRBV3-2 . TGTGCCAGCAGCCAAGAGTCCAAGCATAATTCACCCCTCCACTTT CASSQESKHNSPLHF
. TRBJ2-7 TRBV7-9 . TGTGCCAGCAGCTTGAGTTCGGGAACCTACGAGCAGTACTTC CASSLSSGTYEQYF
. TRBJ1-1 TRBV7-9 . TGTGCCAGCAGCCGGGTGGCAGATGAAGCTTTCTTT CASSRVADEAFF
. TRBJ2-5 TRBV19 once TGTGCCAGTAGTATAAAATTACAGGTCCAAGAGACCCAGTACTTC CASSIKLQVQETQYF
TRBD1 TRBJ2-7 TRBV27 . TGTGCCAGCAGTATCGCCCAGACAGGGGCCTACGAGCAGTACTTC CASSIAQTGAYEQYF
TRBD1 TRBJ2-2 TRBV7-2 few TGTGCCAGCAGCGGTTCCATGGGACAGGGTAGGCTGTTTTTT CASSGSMGQGRLFF
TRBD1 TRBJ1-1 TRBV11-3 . TGTGCCAGCAGCTTAGATCGGGACAGGGAAGCTTTCTTT CASSLDRDREAFF
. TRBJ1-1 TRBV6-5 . TGTGCCAGCAGTCTCGGACAGTTGAACACTGAAGCTTTCTTT CASSLGQLNTEAFF
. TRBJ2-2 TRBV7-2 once TGTGCCAGCAGCTTCTCCAGAAACACCGGGGAGCTGTTTTTT CASSFSRNTGELFF